This paragraph reports one TCR beta chain. The antigen remains unidentified. This entry belongs to a study of shared clonotypes between healthy human individuals. Study-wide context: With ages of 18 to 49, the donors were a couple of women and three men. The study used three CD4 naive, three CD4 memory, two CD8 naive and one CD8 memory plate per donor.

Germline V gene data show CDR1 as SEHNR and CDR2 as FQNEAQ (reference sequence). Deletions cut 5 bases from V and 5 bases from J, with 9 bases between. The CDR3 spans 12 residues. Study-wide findings and caveats: Non-shared clonotypes had lower generation probabilities than those shared by all four donors.

Genomic DNA (from each subset) was split evenly across several immunoSEQ plates. Measured with immunoSEQ multiplex PCR; TCRdb has only the in-frame clones, and not every one. Among approximately 1,000,000 clones listed, 70% to 85% were seen once. The genes are TRBV7-9 and TRBJ2-5, with unresolved D. The sequencing sample was made of memory CD4+ T cells from PBMCs. Subset specified: CD45RA-negative fraction. This clonotype was sampled from a man between 18 and 29 years old in good health. Some clones in this sample may be carry-over from other donors' samples. The CDR3 nucleotides read TGTGCCAGCAGCCGAATTACGGAGACCCAGTACTTC. This translates into CASSRITETQYF.